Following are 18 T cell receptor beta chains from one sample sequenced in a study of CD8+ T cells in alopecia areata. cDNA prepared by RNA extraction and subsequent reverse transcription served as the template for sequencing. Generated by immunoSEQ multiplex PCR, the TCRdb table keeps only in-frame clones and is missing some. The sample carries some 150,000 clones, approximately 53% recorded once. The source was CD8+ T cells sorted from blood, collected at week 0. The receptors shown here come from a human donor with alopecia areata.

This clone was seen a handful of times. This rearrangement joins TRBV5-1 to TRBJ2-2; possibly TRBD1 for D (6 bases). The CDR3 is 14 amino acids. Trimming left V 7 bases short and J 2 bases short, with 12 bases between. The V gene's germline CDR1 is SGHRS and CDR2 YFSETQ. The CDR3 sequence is CASSGERNTGELFF. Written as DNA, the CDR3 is TGCGCCAGCTCAGGGGAAAGAAACACCGGGGAGCTGTTTTTT.

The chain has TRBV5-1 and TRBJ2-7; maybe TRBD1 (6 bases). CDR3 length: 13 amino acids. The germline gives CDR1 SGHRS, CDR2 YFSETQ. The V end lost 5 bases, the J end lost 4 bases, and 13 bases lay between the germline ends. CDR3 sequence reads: CASRQGTPYEQYF. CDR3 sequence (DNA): TGCGCCAGCAGACAAGGGACACCTTACGAGCAGTACTTC.

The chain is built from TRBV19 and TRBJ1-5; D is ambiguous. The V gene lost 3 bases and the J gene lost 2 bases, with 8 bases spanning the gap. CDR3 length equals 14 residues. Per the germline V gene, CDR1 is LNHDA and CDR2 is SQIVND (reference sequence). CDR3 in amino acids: CASSMITGNQPQHF. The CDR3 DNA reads TGTGCCAGTAGTATGATTACAGGCAATCAGCCCCAGCATTTT.

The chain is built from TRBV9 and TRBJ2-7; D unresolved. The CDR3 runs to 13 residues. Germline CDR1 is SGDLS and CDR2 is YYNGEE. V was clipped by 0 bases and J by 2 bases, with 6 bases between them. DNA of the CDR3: TGTGCCAGCAGCGTAGGCGTCGCCTACGAGCAGTACTTC. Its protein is CASSVGVAYEQYF. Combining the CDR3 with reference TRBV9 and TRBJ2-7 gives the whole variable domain DSGVTQTPKHLITATGQRVTLRCSPRSGDLSVYWYQQSLDQGLQFLIQYYNGEERAKGNILERFSAQQFPDLHSELNLSSLELGDSALYFCASSVGVAYEQYFGPGTRLTVT.

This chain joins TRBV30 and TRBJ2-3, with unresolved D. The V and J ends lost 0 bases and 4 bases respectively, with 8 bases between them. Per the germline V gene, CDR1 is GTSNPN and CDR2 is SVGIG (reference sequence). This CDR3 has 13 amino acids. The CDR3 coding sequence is TGTGCCTGGAGTGTATCCAGCCCAGATACGCAGTATTTT. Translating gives CAWSVSSPDTQYF.

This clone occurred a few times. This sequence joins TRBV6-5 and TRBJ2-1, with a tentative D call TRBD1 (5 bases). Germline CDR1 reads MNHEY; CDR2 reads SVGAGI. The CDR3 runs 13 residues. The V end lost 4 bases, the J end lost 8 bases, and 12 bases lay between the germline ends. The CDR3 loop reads CASSSTAIDEQFF. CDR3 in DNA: TGTGCCAGCAGTTCGACAGCGATCGATGAGCAGTTCTTC.

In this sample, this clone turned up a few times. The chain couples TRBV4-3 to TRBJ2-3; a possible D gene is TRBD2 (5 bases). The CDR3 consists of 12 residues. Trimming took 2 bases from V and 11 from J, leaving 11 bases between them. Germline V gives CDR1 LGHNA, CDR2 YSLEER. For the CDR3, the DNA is TGCGCCAGCAGCCAAAAGGGCCGGGGGCAGTATTTT. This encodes CASSQKGRGQYF.

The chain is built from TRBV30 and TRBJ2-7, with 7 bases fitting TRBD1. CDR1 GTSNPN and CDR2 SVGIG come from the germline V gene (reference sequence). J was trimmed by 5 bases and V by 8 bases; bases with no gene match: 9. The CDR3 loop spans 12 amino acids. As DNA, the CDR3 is TGTGCCGGTCGACAGGGACGCCACGAGCAGTACTTC. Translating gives CAGRQGRHEQYF.

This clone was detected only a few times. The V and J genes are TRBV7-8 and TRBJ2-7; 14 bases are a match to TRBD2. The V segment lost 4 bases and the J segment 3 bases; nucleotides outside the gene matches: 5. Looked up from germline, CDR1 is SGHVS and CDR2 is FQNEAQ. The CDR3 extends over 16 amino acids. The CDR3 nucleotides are TGTGCCAGCAGCTCACGGACTAGCGGGGGGTACTACGAGCAGTACTTC. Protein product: CASSSRTSGGYYEQYF.

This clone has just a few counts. CDR3 DNA: TGTGCCTGGACAGGCTTGGGGGGGCCTCAAGAGACCCAGTACTTC. Its protein product is CAWTGLGGPQETQYF. The rearrangement joins TRBV30 to TRBJ2-5, with D possibly TRBD2 on 7 matching bases. The V end lost 4 bases, the J end lost 2 bases, and 17 bases lay between the germline ends. Germline CDR1 is GTSNPN and CDR2 is SVGIG (reference sequence). The CDR3 has 15 residues.

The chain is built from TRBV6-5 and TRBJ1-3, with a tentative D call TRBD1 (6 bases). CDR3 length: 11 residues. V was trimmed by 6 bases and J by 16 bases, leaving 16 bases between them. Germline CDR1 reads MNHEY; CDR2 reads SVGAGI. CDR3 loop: CASSGGQPEYF. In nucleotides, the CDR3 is TGTGCCAGCAGCGGAGGACAGCCGGAGTATTTT.

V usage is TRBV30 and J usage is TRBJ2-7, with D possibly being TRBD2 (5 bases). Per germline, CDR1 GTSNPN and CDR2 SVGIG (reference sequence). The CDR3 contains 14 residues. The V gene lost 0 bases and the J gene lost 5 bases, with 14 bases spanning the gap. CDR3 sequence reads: CAWSVLGKEDEQYF. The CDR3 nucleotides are TGTGCCTGGAGTGTACTAGGGAAGGAGGACGAGCAGTACTTC. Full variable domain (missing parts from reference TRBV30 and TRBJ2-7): SQTIHQWPATLVQPVGSPLSLECTVEGTSNPNLYWYRQAAGRGLQLLFYSVGIGQISSEVPQNLSASRPQDRQFILSSKKLLLSDSGFYLCAWSVLGKEDEQYFGPGTRLTVT.

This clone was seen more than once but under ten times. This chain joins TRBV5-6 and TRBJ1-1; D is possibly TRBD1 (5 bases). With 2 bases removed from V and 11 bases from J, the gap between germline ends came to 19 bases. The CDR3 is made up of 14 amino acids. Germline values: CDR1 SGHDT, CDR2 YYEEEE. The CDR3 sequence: CASSLWFAGTGAFF. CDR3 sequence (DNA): TGTGCCAGCAGCTTATGGTTCGCCGGGACGGGGGCTTTCTTT.

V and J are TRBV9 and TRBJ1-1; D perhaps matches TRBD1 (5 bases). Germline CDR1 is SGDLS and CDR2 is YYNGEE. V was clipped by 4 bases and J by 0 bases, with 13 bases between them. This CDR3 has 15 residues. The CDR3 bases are TGTGCCAGCAGCCCCCGGGGGAATCTGAACACTGAAGCTTTCTTT. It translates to CASSPRGNLNTEAFF. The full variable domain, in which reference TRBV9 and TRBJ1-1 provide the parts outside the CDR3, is DSGVTQTPKHLITATGQRVTLRCSPRSGDLSVYWYQQSLDQGLQFLIQYYNGEERAKGNILERFSAQQFPDLHSELNLSSLELGDSALYFCASSPRGNLNTEAFFGQGTRLTVV.

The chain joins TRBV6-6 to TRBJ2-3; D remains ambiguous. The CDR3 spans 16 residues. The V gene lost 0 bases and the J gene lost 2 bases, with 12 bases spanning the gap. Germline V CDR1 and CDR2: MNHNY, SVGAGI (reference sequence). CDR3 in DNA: TGTGCCAGCAGTTACTCGAGACCGACACCCACAGATACGCAGTATTTT. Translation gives CASSYSRPTPTDTQYF.

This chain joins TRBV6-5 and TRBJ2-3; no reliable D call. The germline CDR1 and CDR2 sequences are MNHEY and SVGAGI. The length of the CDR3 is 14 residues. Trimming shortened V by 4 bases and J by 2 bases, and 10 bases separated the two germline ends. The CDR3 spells CASSLAWNTDTQYF. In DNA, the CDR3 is TGTGCCAGCAGTTTAGCTTGGAACACAGATACGCAGTATTTT.

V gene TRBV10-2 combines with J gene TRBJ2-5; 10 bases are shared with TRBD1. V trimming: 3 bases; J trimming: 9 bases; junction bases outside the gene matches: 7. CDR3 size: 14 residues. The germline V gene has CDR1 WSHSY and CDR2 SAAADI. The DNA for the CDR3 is TGCGCCAGCAGTGATCCGGGACAGGGGTGGGCCCAGTACTTC. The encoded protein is CASSDPGQGWAQYF.

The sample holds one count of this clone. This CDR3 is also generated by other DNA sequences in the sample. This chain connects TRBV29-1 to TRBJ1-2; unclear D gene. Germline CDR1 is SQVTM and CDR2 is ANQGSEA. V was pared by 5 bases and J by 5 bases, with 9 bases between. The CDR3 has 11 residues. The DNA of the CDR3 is TGCAGCGTTCCCGCATCGTATGGCTACACCTTC. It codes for CSVPASYGYTF.